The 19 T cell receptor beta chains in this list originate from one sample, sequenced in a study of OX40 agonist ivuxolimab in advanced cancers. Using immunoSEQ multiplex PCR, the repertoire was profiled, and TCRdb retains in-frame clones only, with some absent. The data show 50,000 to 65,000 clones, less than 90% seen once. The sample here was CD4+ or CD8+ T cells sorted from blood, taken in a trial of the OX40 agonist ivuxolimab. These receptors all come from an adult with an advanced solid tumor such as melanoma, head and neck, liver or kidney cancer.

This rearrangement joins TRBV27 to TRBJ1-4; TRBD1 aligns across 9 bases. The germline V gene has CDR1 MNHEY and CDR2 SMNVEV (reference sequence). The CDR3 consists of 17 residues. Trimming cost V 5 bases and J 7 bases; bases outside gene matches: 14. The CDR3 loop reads CASSPPGQGSRGEKLFF. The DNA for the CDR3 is TGTGCCAGCAGTCCACCGGGACAGGGTTCAAGGGGTGAAAAACTGTTTTTT.

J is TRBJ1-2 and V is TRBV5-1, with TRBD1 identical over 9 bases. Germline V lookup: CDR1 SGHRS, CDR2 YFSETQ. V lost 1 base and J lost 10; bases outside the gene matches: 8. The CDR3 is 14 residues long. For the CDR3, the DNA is TGCGCCAGCAGCTTGACCGGGACAGGGCTGGACTACACCTTC. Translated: CASSLTGTGLDYTF. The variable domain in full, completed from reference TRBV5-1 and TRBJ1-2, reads KAGVTQTPRYLIKTRGQQVTLSCSPISGHRSVSWYQQTPGQGLQFLFEYFSETQRNKGNFPGRFSGRQFSNSRSEMNVSTLELGDSALYLCASSLTGTGLDYTFGSGTRLTVV.

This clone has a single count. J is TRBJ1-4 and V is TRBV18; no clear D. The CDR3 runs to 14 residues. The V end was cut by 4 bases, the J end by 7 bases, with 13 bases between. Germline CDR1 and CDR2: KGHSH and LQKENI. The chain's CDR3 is CASSRGLTPEKLFF. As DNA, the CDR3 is TGTGCCAGCTCACGGGGTCTCACGCCTGAAAAACTGTTTTTT.

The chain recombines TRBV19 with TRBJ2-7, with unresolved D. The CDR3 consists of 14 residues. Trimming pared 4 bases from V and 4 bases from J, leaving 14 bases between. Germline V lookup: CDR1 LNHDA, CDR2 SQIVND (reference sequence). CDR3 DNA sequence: TGTGCCAGTAGTAGGCTTTCCCGGAGATACGAGCAGTACTTC. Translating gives CASSRLSRRYEQYF.

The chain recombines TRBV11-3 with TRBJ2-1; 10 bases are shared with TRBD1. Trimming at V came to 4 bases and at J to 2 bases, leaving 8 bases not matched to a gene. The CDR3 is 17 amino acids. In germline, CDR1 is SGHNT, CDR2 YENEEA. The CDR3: CASSSISGTGAYNEQFF. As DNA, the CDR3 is TGTGCCAGCAGCTCGATCTCGGGGACAGGGGCCTACAATGAGCAGTTCTTC. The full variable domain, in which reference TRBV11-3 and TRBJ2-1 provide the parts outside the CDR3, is EAGVVQSPRYKIIEKKQPVAFWCNPISGHNTLYWYLQNLGQGPELLIRYENEEAVDDSQLPKDRFSAERLKGVDSTLKIQPAELGDSAVYLCASSSISGTGAYNEQFFGPGTRLTVL.

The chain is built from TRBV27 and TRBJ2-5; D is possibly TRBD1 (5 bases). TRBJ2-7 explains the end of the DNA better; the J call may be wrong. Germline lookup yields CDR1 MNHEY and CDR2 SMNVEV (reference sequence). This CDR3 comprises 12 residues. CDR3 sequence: CASSFSGNEQYF. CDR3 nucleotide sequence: TGTGCCAGCAGTTTCTCAGGGAACGAGCAGTACTTC.

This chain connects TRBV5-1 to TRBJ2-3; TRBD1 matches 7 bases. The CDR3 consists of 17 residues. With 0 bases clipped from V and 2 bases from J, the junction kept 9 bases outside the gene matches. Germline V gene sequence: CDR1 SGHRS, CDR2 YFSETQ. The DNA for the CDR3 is TGCGCCAGCAGCTTGGAGGGGGCGGACCCCCCCACAGATACGCAGTATTTT. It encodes CASSLEGADPPTDTQYF.

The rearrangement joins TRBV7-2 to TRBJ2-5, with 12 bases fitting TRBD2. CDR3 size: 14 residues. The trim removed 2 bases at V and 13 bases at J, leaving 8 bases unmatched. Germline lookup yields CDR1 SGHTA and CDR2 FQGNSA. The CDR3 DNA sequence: TGTGCCAGCAGCTTACTAGCGGGGGGGCCCGATGGGTACTTC. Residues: CASSLLAGGPDGYF.

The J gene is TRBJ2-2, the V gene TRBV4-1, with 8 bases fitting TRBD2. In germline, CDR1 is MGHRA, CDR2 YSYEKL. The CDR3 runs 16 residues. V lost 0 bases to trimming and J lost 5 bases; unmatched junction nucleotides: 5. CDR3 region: CASSQDTLAGTGELFF. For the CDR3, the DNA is TGCGCCAGCAGCCAAGATACCCTAGCGGGTACCGGGGAGCTGTTTTTT.

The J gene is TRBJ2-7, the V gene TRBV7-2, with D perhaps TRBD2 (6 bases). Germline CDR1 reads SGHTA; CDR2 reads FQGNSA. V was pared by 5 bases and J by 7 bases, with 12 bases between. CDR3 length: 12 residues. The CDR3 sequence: CASSPFGGEQYF. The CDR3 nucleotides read TGTGCCAGCAGCCCCTTCGGGGGTGAGCAGTACTTC.

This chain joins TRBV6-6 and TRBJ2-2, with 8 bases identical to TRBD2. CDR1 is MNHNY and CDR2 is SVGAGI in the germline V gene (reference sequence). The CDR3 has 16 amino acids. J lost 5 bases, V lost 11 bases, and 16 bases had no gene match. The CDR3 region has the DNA TGTGCCGCACCGTCCCCGGGGGGGGGCCAAACCGGGGAGCTGTTTTTT. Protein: CAAPSPGGGQTGELFF.

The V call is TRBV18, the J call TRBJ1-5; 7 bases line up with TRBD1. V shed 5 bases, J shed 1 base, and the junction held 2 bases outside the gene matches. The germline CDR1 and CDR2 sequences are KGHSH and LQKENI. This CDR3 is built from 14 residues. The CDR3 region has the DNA TGTGCCAGCTCAGCAGGGGGAAGCAATCAGCCCCAGCATTTT. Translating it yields CASSAGGSNQPQHF. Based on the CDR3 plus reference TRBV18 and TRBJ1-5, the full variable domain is NAGVMQNPRHLVRRRGQEARLRCSPMKGHSHVYWYRQLPEEGLKFMVYLQKENIIDESGMPKERFSAEFPKEGPSILRIQQVVRGDSAAYFCASSAGGSNQPQHFGDGTRLSIL.

CDR3 sequence reads: CATGIFNYEQYF. Written as DNA, the CDR3 is TGTGCCACCGGGATCTTTAACTACGAGCAGTACTTC. This sequence joins TRBV2 and TRBJ2-7; a weak D match, TRBD2 (5 bases). CDR1 and CDR2 from the germline V gene are SNHLY and FYNNEI. V was clipped by 10 bases and J by 3 bases, with 13 bases between them. The CDR3 is 12 amino acids.

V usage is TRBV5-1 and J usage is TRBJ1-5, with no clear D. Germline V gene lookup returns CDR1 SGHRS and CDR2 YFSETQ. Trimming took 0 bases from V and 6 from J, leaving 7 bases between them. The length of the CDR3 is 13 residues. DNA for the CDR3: TGCGCCAGCAGCTTGGACGTAGGTCAGCCCCAGCATTTT. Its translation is CASSLDVGQPQHF.

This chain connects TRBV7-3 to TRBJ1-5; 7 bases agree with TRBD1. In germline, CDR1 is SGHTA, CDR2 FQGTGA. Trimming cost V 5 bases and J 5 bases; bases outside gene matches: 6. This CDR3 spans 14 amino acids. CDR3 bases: TGTGCCAGCAGCCAAGACAGGGCTGATCAGCCCCAGCATTTT. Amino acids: CASSQDRADQPQHF. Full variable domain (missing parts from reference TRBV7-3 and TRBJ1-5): GAGVSQTPSNKVTEKGKYVELRCDPISGHTALYWYRQSLGQGPEFLIYFQGTGAADDSGLPNDRFFAVRPEGSVSTLKIQRTERGDSAVYLCASSQDRADQPQHFGDGTRLSIL.

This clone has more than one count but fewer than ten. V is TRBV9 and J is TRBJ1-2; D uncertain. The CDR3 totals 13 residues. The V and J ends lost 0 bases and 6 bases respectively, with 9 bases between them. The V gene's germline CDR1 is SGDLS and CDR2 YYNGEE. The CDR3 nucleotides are TGTGCCAGCAGCGTAGGAGTCTTGGATGGCTACACCTTC. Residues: CASSVGVLDGYTF. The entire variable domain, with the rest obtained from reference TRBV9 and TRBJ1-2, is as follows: DSGVTQTPKHLITATGQRVTLRCSPRSGDLSVYWYQQSLDQGLQFLIQYYNGEERAKGNILERFSAQQFPDLHSELNLSSLELGDSALYFCASSVGVLDGYTFGSGTRLTVV.

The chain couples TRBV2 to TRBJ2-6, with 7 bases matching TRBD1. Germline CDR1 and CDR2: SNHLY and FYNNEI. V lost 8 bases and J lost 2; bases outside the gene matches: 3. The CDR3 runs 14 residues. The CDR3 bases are TGTGCCAGCGGGGACAGTACTGGGGCCAACGTCCTGACTTTC. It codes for CASGDSTGANVLTF. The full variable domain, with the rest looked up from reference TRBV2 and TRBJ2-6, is EPEVTQTPSHQVTQMGQEVILRCVPISNHLYFYWYRQILGQKVEFLVSFYNNEISEKSEIFDDQFSVERPDGSNFTLKIRSTKLEDSAMYFCASGDSTGANVLTFGAGSRLTVL.

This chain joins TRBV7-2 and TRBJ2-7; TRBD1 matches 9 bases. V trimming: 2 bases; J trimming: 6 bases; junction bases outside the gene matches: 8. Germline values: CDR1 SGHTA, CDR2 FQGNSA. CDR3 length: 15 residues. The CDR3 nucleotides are TGTGCCAGCAGCTTATCCCCTGGACAGGGGCTCGAGCAGTACTTC. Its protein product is CASSLSPGQGLEQYF.

The CDR3 DNA follows: TGTGCCAGCAGCCAAGACGCCTGGGGGAACACTGAAGCTTTCTTT. This sequence encodes CASSQDAWGNTEAFF. V usage is TRBV4-2 and J usage is TRBJ1-1; no firm D call. CDR1 and CDR2 from the germline V gene are LGHNA and YNFKEQ. The CDR3 covers 15 residues. Between the trimmed V and J ends, which lost 0 bases and 1 base, there was a span of 9 bases.